This T cell receptor beta chain is drawn from a study of identical twins. The V gene end was trimmed by 3 bases and the J gene end by 5 bases; junction bases not matched to a gene: 7. The germline CDR1 and CDR2 sequences are MGHRA and YSYEKL. This CDR3 region has 15 residues. One entry per CDR3 protein results from TCRdb running MiXCR on the 5' RACE reads. The sample shows fewer than 550,000 distinct CDR3 sequences, roughly 15% of them seen only once. The sample was also linked to a second study, of yellow fever vaccine responses in identical twins.

The receptor was derived from a woman aged 18-30 years in good health. Specimen: CD4+ T cells sorted from blood. The chain recombines TRBV4-1 with TRBJ2-5; 9 positions agree with TRBD1. The CDR3 sequence is CASSHHGTGMETQYF. Written as DNA, the CDR3 is TGCGCCAGCAGCCACCACGGGACAGGGATGGAGACCCAGTACTTC.